This T cell receptor (beta chain) was profiled in a study of cytomegalovirus exposure and HLA in healthy donors. Study-wide results and limits: The authors excluded some V segments, including TRBV6-2 and TRBV6-3, as indistinguishable. The authors enumerated some 170 TCR beta chains as linked to cytomegalovirus. For cytomegalovirus status, the classifier reportedly gave diagnoses with high specificity and sensitivity.

Deletions cut 7 bases from V and 0 bases from J, with 12 bases between. CDR1 and CDR2 (germline): MNHNS, SASEGT. This CDR3 has 14 amino acids. On this clone: Its matching antigen is unknown.

The PCR used 60 Vbeta and 13 Jbeta primers. Method: immunoSEQ multiplex PCR; TCRdb's copy keeps in-frame clones and lacks some. This sample yields about 89,000 clones, of which 76% are seen a single time; about 1.4% belongs to the top ten. Sequenced material: PBMCs. The chain employs TRBV6-1 and TRBJ1-1; D is ambiguous. The origin of this receptor is a male donor in good health and CMV-seronegative. The CDR3 is CASTPNGVNTEAFF. The CDR3 DNA sequence: TGTGCCAGCACCCCTAACGGGGTGAACACTGAAGCTTTCTTT.